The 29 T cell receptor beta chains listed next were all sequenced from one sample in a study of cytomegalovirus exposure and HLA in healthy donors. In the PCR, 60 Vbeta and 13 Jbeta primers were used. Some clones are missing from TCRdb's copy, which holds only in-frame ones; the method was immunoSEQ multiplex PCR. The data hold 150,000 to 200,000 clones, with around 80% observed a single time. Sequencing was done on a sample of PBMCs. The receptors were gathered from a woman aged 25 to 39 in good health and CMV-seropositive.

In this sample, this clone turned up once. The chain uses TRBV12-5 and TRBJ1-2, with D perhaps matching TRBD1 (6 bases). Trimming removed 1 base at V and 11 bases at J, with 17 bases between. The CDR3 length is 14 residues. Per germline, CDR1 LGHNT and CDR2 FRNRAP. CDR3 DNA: TGTGCTAGTGGTTTGGCGGGGACATTTCGGTGGTACACCTTC. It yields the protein CASGLAGTFRWYTF.

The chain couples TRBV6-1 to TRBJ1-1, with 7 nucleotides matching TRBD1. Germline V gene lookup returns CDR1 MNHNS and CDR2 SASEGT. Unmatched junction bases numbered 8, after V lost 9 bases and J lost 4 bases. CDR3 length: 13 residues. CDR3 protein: CASLQGRSTEAFF. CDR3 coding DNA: TGTGCCAGTTTACAGGGGAGGTCCACTGAAGCTTTCTTT.

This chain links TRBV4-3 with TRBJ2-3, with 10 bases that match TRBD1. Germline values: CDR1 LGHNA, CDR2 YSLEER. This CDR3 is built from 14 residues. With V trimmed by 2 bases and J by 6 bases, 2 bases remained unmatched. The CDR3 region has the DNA TGCGCCAGCAGCCAAACGACAGGGGGCGATACGCAGTATTTT. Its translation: CASSQTTGGDTQYF.

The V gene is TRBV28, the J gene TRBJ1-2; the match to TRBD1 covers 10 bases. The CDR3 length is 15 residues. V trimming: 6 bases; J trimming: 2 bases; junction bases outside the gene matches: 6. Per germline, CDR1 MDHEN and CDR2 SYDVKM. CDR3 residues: CASRRDRGENYGYTF. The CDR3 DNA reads TGTGCCAGCAGGAGGGACAGGGGTGAGAACTATGGCTACACCTTC.

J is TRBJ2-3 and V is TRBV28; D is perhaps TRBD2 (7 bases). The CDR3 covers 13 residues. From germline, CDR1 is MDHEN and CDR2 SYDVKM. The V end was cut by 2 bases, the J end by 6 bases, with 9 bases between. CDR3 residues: CASSLAGADTQYF. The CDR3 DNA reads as TGTGCCAGCAGTTTAGCGGGGGCGGATACGCAGTATTTT.

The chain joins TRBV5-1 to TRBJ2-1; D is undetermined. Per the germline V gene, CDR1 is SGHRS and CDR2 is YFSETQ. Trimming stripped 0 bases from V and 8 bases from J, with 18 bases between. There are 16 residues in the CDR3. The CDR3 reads CASSLELRPPAHEQFF. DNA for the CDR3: TGCGCCAGCAGCTTGGAGTTGAGGCCCCCGGCCCATGAGCAGTTCTTC.

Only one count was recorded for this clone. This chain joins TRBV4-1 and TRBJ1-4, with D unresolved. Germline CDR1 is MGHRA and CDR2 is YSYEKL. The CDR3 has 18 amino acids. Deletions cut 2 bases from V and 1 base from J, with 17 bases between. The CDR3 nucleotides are TGCGCCAGCAGCCAACCCACTCGTTTTCGGGAAACTAATGAAAAACTGTTTTTT. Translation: CASSQPTRFRETNEKLFF.

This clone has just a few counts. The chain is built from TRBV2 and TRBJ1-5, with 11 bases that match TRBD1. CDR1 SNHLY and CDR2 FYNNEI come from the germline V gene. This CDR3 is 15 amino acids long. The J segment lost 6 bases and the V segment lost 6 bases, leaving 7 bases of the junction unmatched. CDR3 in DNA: TGTGCCAGCAGGACCGGGACAGGGGGTAGTCAGCCCCAGCATTTT. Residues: CASRTGTGGSQPQHF. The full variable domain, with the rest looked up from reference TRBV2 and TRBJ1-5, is EPEVTQTPSHQVTQMGQEVILRCVPISNHLYFYWYRQILGQKVEFLVSFYNNEISEKSEIFDDQFSVERPDGSNFTLKIRSTKLEDSAMYFCASRTGTGGSQPQHFGDGTRLSIL.

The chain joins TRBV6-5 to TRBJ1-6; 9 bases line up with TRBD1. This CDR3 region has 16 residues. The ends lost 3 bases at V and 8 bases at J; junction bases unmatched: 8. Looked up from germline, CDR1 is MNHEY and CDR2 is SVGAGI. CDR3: CASSYLRGTGYSPLHF. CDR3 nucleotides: TGTGCCAGCAGTTATCTGCGCGGGACAGGGTATTCACCCCTCCACTTT.

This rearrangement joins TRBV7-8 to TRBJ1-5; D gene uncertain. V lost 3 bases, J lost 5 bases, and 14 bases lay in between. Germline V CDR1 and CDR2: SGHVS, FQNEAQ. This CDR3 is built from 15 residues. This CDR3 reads CASSLLVEPHQPQHF. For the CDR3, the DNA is TGTGCCAGCAGCTTGCTGGTGGAGCCTCATCAGCCCCAGCATTTT.

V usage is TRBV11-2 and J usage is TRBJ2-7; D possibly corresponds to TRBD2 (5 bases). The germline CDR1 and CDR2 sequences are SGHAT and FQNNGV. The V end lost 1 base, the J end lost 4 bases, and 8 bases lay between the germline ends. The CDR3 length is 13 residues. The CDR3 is CASSLGGQYEQYF. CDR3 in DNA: TGTGCCAGCAGCTTAGGAGGGCAATACGAGCAGTACTTC.

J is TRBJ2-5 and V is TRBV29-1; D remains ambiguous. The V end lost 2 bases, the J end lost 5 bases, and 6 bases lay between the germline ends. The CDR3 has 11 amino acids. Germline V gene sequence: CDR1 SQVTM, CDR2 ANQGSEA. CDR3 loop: CSVELRETQYF. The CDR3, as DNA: TGCAGCGTTGAATTGAGGGAGACCCAGTACTTC.

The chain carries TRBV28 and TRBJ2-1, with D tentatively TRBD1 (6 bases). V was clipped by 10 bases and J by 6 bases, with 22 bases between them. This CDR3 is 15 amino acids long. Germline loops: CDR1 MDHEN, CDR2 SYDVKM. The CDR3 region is CATGDKQLSSNEQFF. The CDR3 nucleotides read TGTGCCACCGGGGACAAGCAACTATCGAGCAATGAGCAGTTCTTC.

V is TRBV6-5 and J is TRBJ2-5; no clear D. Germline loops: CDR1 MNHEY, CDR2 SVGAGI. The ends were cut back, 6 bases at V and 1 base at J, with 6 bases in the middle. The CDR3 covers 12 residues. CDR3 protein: CASRAGQETQYF. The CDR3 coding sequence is TGTGCCAGCAGGGCAGGCCAAGAGACCCAGTACTTC.

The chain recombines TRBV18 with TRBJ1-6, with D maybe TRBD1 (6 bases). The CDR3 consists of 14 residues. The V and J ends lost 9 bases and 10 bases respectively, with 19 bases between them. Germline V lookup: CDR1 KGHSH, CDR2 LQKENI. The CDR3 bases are TGTGCCAGTCGACCAGGGGTTCCGGAATCACCCCTCCACTTT. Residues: CASRPGVPESPLHF.

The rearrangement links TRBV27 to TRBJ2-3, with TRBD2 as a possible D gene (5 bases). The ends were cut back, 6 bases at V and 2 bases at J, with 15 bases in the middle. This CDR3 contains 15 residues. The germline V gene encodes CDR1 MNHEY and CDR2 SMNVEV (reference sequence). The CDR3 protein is CASSQLGLVTDTQYF. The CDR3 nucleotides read TGTGCCAGCAGCCAACTCGGACTGGTCACAGATACGCAGTATTTT.

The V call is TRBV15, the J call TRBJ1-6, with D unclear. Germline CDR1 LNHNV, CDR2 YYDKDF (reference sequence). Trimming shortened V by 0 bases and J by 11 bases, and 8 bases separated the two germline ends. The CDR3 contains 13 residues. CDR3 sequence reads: CATSRDPGAPLHF. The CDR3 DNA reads TGTGCCACCAGCAGAGACCCGGGAGCACCCCTCCACTTT.

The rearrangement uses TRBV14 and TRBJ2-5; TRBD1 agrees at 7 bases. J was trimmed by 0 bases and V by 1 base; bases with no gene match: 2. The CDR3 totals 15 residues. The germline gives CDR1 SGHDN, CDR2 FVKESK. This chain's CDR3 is CASSQGGGYQETQYF. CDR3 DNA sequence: TGTGCCAGCAGCCAAGGAGGGGGCTACCAAGAGACCCAGTACTTC. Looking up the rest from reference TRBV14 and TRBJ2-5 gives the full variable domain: EAGVTQFPSHSVIEKGQTVTLRCDPISGHDNLYWYRRVMGKEIKFLLHFVKESKQDESGMPNNRFLAERTGGTYSTLKVQPAELEDSGVYFCASSQGGGYQETQYFGPGTRLLVL.

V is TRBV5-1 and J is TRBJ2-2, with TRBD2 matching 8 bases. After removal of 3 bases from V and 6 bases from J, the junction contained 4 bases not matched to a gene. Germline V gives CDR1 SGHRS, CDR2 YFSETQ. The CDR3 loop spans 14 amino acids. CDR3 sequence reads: CASSSPGGPGELFF. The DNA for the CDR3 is TGCGCCAGCAGCTCACCGGGGGGGCCCGGGGAGCTGTTTTTT.

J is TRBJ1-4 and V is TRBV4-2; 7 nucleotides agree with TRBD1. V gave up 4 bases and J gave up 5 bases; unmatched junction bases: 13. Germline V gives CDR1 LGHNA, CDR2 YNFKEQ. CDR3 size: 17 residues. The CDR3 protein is CASSLRHPGQSNEKLFF. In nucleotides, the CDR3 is TGTGCCAGCAGCCTCCGCCACCCGGGACAGTCAAATGAAAAACTGTTTTTT.

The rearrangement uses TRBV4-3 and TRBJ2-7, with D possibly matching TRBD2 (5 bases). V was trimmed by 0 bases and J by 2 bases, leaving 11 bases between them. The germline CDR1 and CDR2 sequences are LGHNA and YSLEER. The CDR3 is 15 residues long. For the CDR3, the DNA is TGCGCCAGCAGCCAAGAGGACTCCTACACCTACGAGCAGTACTTC. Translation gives CASSQEDSYTYEQYF.

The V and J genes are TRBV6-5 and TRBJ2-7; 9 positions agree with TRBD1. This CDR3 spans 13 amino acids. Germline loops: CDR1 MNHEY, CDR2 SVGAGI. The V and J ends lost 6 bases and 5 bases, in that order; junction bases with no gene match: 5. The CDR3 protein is CASRGTGKNEQYF. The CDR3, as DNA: TGTGCCAGCAGGGGGACAGGGAAGAACGAGCAGTACTTC.

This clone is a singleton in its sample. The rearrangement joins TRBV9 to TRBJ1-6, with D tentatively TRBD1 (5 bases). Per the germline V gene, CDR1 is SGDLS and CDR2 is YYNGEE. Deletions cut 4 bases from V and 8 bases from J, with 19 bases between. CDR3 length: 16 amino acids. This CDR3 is CASSPYHTGTDSPLHF. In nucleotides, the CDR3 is TGTGCCAGCAGCCCATACCATACAGGAACCGATTCACCCCTCCACTTT.

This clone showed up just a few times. CDR3 coding DNA: TGCGCCAGCAGCCCAGACAGGATCGGTGAAAAACTGTTTTTT. This encodes CASSPDRIGEKLFF. The rearrangement links TRBV5-1 to TRBJ1-4; a possible D gene is TRBD1 (6 bases). The ends were cut back, 4 bases at V and 7 bases at J, with 14 bases in the middle. Germline loops: CDR1 SGHRS, CDR2 YFSETQ. This CDR3 is 14 amino acids long.

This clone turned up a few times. Here the CDR3 DNA reads TGTGCCACCTCACCCTCCACGGGACAGGGAAATCAGCCCCAGCATTTT. As protein: CATSPSTGQGNQPQHF. The rearrangement joins TRBV10-3 to TRBJ1-5; 9 nucleotides align to TRBD1. The germline V gene encodes CDR1 ENHRY and CDR2 SYGVKD. This CDR3 is built from 16 residues. The V segment lost 10 bases and the J segment 4 bases; nucleotides outside the gene matches: 14.

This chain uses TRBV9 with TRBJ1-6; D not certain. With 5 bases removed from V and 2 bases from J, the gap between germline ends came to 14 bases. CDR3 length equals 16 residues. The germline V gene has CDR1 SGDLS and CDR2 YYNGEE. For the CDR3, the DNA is TGTGCCAGCAGTGTCGGAACAGATACCTATAATTCACCCCTCCACTTT. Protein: CASSVGTDTYNSPLHF.

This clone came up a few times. CDR3 nucleotide sequence: TGCAGCGTTGGAGCCTCTAGCGGAGAGACCCAGTACTTC. Translated: CSVGASSGETQYF. V is TRBV29-1 and J is TRBJ2-5, with 7 bases lining up with TRBD2. The V gene end was trimmed by 4 bases and the J gene end by 4 bases; junction bases not matched to a gene: 6. CDR3 size: 13 residues. Germline assignment: CDR1 SQVTM and CDR2 ANQGSEA. The whole variable domain, remainder taken from reference TRBV29-1 and TRBJ2-5, is SAVISQKPSRDICQRGTSLTIQCQVDSQVTMMFWYRQQPGQSLTLIATANQGSEATYESGFVIDKFPISRPNLTFSTLTVSNMSPEDSSIYLCSVGASSGETQYFGPGTRLLVL.

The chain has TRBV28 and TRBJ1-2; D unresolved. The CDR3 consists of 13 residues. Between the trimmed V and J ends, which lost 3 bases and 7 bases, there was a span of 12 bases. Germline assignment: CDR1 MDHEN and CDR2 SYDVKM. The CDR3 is CASSLIRVAGYTF. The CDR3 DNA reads TGTGCCAGCAGTTTGATAAGAGTCGCTGGCTACACCTTC.

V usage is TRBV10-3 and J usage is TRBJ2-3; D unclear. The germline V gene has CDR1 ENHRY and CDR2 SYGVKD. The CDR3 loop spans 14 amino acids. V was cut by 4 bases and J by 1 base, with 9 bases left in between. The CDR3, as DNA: TGTGCCATCAGTGCGACGAGCGGCACAGATACGCAGTATTTT. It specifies CAISATSGTDTQYF.